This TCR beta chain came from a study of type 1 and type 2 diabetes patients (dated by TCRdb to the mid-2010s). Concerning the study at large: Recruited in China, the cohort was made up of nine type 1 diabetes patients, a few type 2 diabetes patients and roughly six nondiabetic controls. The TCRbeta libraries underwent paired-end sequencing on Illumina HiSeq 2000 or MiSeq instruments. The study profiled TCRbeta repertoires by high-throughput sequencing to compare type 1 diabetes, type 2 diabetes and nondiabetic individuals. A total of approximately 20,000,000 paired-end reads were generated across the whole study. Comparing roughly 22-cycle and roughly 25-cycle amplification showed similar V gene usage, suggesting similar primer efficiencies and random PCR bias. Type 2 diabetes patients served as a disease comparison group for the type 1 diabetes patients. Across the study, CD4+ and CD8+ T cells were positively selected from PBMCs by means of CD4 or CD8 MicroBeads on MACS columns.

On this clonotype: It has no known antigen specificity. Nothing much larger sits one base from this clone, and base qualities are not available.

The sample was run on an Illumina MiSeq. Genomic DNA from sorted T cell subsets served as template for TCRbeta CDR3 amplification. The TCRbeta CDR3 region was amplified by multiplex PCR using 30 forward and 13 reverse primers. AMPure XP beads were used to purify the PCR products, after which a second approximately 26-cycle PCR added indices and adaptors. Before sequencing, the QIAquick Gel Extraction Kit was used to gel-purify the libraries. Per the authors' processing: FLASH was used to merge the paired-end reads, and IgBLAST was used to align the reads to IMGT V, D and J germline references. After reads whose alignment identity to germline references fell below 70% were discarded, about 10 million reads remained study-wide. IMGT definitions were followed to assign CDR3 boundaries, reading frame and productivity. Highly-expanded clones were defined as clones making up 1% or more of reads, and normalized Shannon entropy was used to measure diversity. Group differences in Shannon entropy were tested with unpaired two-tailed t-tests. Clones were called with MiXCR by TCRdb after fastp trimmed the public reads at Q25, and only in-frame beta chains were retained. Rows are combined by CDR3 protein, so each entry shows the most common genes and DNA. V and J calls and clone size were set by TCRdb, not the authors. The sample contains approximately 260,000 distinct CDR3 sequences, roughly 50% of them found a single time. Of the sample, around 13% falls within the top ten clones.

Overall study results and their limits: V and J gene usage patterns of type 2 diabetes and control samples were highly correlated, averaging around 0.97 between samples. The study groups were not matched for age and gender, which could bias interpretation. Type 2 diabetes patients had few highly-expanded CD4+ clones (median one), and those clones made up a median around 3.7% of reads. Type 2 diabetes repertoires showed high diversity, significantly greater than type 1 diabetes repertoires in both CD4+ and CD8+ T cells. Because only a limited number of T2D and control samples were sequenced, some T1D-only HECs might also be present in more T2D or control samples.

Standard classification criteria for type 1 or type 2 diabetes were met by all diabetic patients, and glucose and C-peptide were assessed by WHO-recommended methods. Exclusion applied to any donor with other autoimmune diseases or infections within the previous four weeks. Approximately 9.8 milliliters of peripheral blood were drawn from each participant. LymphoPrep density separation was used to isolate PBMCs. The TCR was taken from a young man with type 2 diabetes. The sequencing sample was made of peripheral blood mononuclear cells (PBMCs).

At the DNA level, the sequence is TGTGCCATCAGACAGGGGGGTATGAACACTGAAGCTTTCTTT. This is translated as CAIRQGGMNTEAFF. The rearranged chain carries TRBV10-3 and TRBJ1-1; 8 middle bases align to TRBD1. The CDR3, cysteine through phenylalanine, is 14 amino acids long. The CDR3 DNA has 42 bases and is translated from base 1. CDR1 and CDR2 were assigned from the germline V gene as ENHRY and SYGVKD. V lost 6 bases and J lost 0 bases, and the count of bases not matched to a germline gene is 3.